This record covers a single T cell receptor (beta chain). Antigen unknown. Trimming cost V 3 bases and J 0 bases, with 26 bases left between them. This CDR3 spans 19 amino acids. The germline CDR1 and CDR2 sequences are DFQATT and SNEGSKA (reference sequence). This entry is derived from a study of T cell repertoires in cytomegalovirus infection. Overall study: HLA-B-restricted CMV epitopes that are well studied were used alongside recently identified HLA-C-restricted ones. A matching HLA type, together with CMV infection, was signaled by public TCR beta signatures.

TCRdb re-called the reads through MiXCR, storing one row per CDR3 protein. This sample has a few hundred thousand distinct CDR3 sequences; 35% to 50% occur once, and the top ten carry around 48%. Study results and limitations: There were carriers of CMV plus the relevant HLA, and cumulative public TCR beta family frequency identified them.

Sequencing was performed on cultured PBMCs, taken from culture after CMV antigen stimulation. The source of this sequence is a human donor in good health (CMV status not recorded). Some clones in this sample may be carry-over from other donors' samples. J is TRBJ1-2 and V is TRBV20-1, with a weak D call TRBD1 (5 bases). In DNA, the CDR3 is TGCAGTGCTAGGACAACGGCCTCGGGGCTGCCCCTAGCTAACTATGGCTACACCTTC. Translation gives CSARTTASGLPLANYGYTF.